Listed here are 10 T cell receptor beta chains from one sample, sequenced in a study of Graves' ophthalmopathy and Graves' hyperthyroidism. RNA transcripts were the template, and TCR beta CDR3 regions were amplified from them. HTBI-primed first-round RT-PCR preceded second-round multiplex PCR. TCRdb re-derived calls from the multiplex PCR reads in MiXCR, one entry per CDR3 protein. The sample shows 660,000 or so distinct CDR3 sequences, just over 40% of them seen only once. What was sequenced was peripheral blood. These receptor sequences come from an adult man with Graves' ophthalmopathy.

The CDR3: CASSIIMVRTYSNQPQHF. The CDR3 DNA is TGTGCCAGTAGTATAATAATGGTCAGAACATATAGCAATCAGCCCCAGCATTTT. The chain uses TRBV19 and TRBJ1-5; D not certain. This CDR3 spans 18 amino acids. V lost 2 bases, J lost 0 bases, and 17 bases lay in between. Germline CDR1 LNHDA, CDR2 SQIVND (reference sequence). Full variable domain (remainder filled in from reference TRBV19 and TRBJ1-5): DGGITQSPKYLFRKEGQNVTLSCEQNLNHDAMYWYRQDPGQGLRLIYYSQIVNDFQKGDIAEGYSVSREKKESFPLTVTSAQKNPTAFYLCASSIIMVRTYSNQPQHFGDGTRLSIL.

With respect to this clonotype: It is likely a read error, because the conserved phenylalanine at the end of the CDR3 is missing. The DNA is left out, because the CDR3 cannot be placed on it with certainty; the CDR3 is given as TCRdb lists it. The V and J genes are TRBV9 and TRBJ2-6; TRBD1, the D gene given by the table, was not confirmed from the DNA. The CDR3 spans 8 amino acids, including both terminal residues. Germline CDR1 SGDLS, CDR2 YYNGEE. The CDR3 sequence is CASSVVPV.

This clonotype was detected only once. A much larger clone lies one base from this, so it may be a read error. The rearrangement uses TRBV7-9 and TRBJ1-6; a possible D gene is TRBD1 (5 bases). This CDR3 is 15 amino acids long. CDR1 is SEHNR and CDR2 is FQNEAQ in the germline V gene (reference sequence). The CDR3 nucleotides read TGTGCCGGCAGCCAAGATTCTCCAGGGAGGTCACCCCTCCACTTT. It codes for CAGSQDSPGRSPLHF.

To note about this clonotype: A much larger clone lies a single base off, so this may be a read error. The V call is TRBV10-3, the J call TRBJ1-4, with D hard to call. Germline V gives CDR1 ENHRY, CDR2 SYGVKD. This CDR3 region has 12 residues. V was cut by 5 bases and J by 8 bases, with 9 bases left in between. The DNA of the CDR3 is TGTGCCATCAGTTGGTTAGACGAAAAACTGTTTTTT. This gives the protein CAISWLDEKLFF.

As for this clonotype: Possible read error: a much larger clone is one base away. The chain recombines TRBV7-2 with TRBJ2-7, with D possibly TRBD1 on 6 matching bases. The CDR3 has 15 amino acids. Germline V gene sequence: CDR1 SGHTA, CDR2 FQGNSA. CDR3 sequence: CTSSPADRLGHERYF. Here the CDR3 DNA reads TGTACCAGCAGCCCTGCCGACAGGTTAGGCCACGAGCGGTACTTC.

This clonotype occurred many times. The V gene is TRBV24-1, the J gene TRBJ2-2; D is perhaps TRBD1 or TRBD2 (5 bases each). Trimming shortened V by 3 bases and J by 2 bases, and 9 bases separated the two germline ends. This CDR3 has 15 residues. Looked up from germline, CDR1 is KGHDR and CDR2 is SFDVKD. The CDR3 loop reads CATSDPGTNTGELFF. The CDR3 DNA is TGTGCCACCAGTGATCCCGGGACCAACACCGGGGAGCTGTTTTTT.

In the case of this clonotype: A much larger clone is a single base away; this may be a read error. The chain joins TRBV9 to TRBJ2-5, with 8 positions matching TRBD1. CDR3 length: 14 residues. Germline CDR1 and CDR2: SGDLS and YYNGEE. The trim removed 3 bases at V and 5 bases at J, leaving 6 bases unmatched. CDR3 amino acids: CASSGTGRSETQYF. The CDR3 DNA sequence: TGTGCCAGCAGCGGGACAGGGAGGAGTGAGACCCAGTACTTC.

This clonotype was counted ten times or more. This chain joins TRBV12-3 or TRBV12-4 and TRBJ1-5; D might be TRBD1 (5 bases). This CDR3 spans 16 amino acids. With 0 bases removed from V and 5 bases from J, the gap between germline ends came to 14 bases. The CDR3 region has the DNA TGTGCCAGCAGTTTAGCGGATGGGGGGAGGGATCAGCCCCAGCATTTT. This codes for CASSLADGGRDQPQHF.

There are many counts of this clonotype. Germline and junction disagree at one end, which may indicate a read error. V usage is TRBV10-3 and J usage is TRBJ2-5; 7 nucleotides align to TRBD1. This CDR3 spans 15 amino acids. The germline gives CDR1 ENHRY, CDR2 SYGVKD. The CDR3 DNA reads TGTGCCATCAGTGAGGGACAGGACGGCCAAGAGGCCCAGTACTTC. Its protein is CAISEGQDGQEAQYF.

This sequence joins TRBV10-3 and TRBJ1-5; 8 bases are a match to TRBD1. V dropped 9 bases and J dropped 5; count of bases not matched to a gene: 3. Germline V gene sequence: CDR1 ENHRY, CDR2 SYGVKD. The CDR3 has 12 amino acids. The CDR3 loop is CAIADRDQPQHF. The CDR3 DNA is TGTGCCATAGCGGACAGGGATCAGCCCCAGCATTTT.